One and the same sample provided the 10 T cell receptor beta chains below, sequenced in a study of identical twins. TCRdb processed the 5' RACE reads anew with MiXCR; each CDR3 protein has one entry. The sample records roughly 350,000 distinct CDR3 sequences, 9% to 15% being singletons. The data were also submitted as part of a second study, on yellow fever vaccine responses in identical twins.

The specimen was CD8+ T cells sorted from blood. The receptors were gathered from a woman aged 18 to 35 in good health.

This clonotype was counted many times. This chain connects TRBV4-1 to TRBJ2-7; D is possibly TRBD2 (6 bases). V shed 1 base and J shed 4 bases, with 8 bases lying between them. This CDR3 has 13 residues. Germline values: CDR1 MGHRA, CDR2 YSYEKL. CDR3 amino acids: CASSQGGLYEQYF. Written as DNA, the CDR3 is TGCGCCAGCAGCCAAGGGGGACTTTACGAGCAGTACTTC.

This clonotype was found a few times. The V call is TRBV4-1, the J call TRBJ2-1; 9 positions match TRBD1. J lost 4 bases, V lost 4 bases, and 17 bases had no gene match. The CDR3 is 19 residues long. Germline V lookup: CDR1 MGHRA, CDR2 YSYEKL. CDR3 loop: CASSRRNSRTGESYNEQFF. CDR3 nucleotide sequence: TGCGCCAGCAGCCGTCGAAACTCCCGGACAGGGGAGTCGTACAATGAGCAGTTCTTC.

This clonotype appeared a few times. CDR3 sequence (DNA): TGCGCCAGCGGAGAGATTTCTTACTATAATTCACCCCTCCACTTT. As protein: CASGEISYYNSPLHF. V gene TRBV10-2 combines with J gene TRBJ1-6, with no clear D. The CDR3 totals 15 residues. The V gene's germline CDR1 is WSHSY and CDR2 SAAADI. The ends were cut back, 8 bases at V and 3 bases at J, with 14 bases in the middle.

This clonotype was seen a handful of times. The chain recombines TRBV9 with TRBJ2-1, with 8 bases fitting TRBD2. Germline V gene data show CDR1 as SGDLS and CDR2 as YYNGEE. J was trimmed by 5 bases and V by 4 bases; bases with no gene match: 8. The CDR3 spans 15 residues. The CDR3 bases are TGTGCCAGCAGCCCAAGCGGGAGTTCAAACAATGAGCAGTTCTTC. Translating it yields CASSPSGSSNNEQFF.

This clonotype has more than one count but fewer than ten. The chain has TRBV7-8 and TRBJ2-7; D might be TRBD2 (7 bases). In germline, CDR1 is SGHVS, CDR2 FQNEAQ. This CDR3 comprises 16 residues. V lost 4 bases and J lost 2, with 18 bases in between. In DNA, the CDR3 is TGTGCCAGCAGCTCCAGGGAGGGGGAATCAGCCTACGAGCAGTACTTC. It is translated as CASSSREGESAYEQYF. The full variable domain, rest sourced from reference TRBV7-8 and TRBJ2-7, is GAGVSQSPRYKVAKRGQDVALRCDPISGHVSLFWYQQALGQGPEFLTYFQNEAQLDKSGLPSDRFFAERPEGSVSTLKIQRTQQEDSAVYLCASSSREGESAYEQYFGPGTRLTVT.

CDR3 sequence: CASSQGALRIHEQFF. The DNA for the CDR3 is TGCGCCAGCTCCCAGGGGGCCCTCAGGATCCATGAGCAGTTCTTC. The chain is built from TRBV5-1 and TRBJ2-1; 8 positions agree with TRBD1. Germline assignment: CDR1 SGHRS and CDR2 YFSETQ. The CDR3 length is 15 residues. V shed 7 bases, J shed 8 bases, and the junction held 14 bases outside the gene matches.

This chain links TRBV15 with TRBJ2-1, with TRBD1 matching over 7 bases. V lost 9 bases to trimming and J lost 7 bases; unmatched junction nucleotides: 6. The germline CDR1 and CDR2 sequences are LNHNV and YYDKDF (reference sequence). The CDR3 totals 12 residues. Here the CDR3 DNA reads TGTGCCACGCTGGGACAGAATAATGAGCAGTTCTTC. Translating it yields CATLGQNNEQFF.

V usage is TRBV3-1 and J usage is TRBJ1-1, with a possible D match to TRBD1 (5 bases). The CDR3 loop spans 15 amino acids. The germline gives CDR1 LGHDT, CDR2 YNNKEL (reference sequence). Trimming cost V 1 base and J 3 bases, with 12 bases left between them. The CDR3 loop is CASSQGDLGDTEAFF. The CDR3 nucleotides are TGTGCCAGCAGCCAAGGGGATTTAGGGGACACTGAAGCTTTCTTT.

This clonotype appeared many times. The V and J genes are TRBV4-1 and TRBJ2-3; D is undetermined. The CDR3 is made up of 14 amino acids. The germline gives CDR1 MGHRA, CDR2 YSYEKL. V was pared by 1 base and J by 1 base, with 6 bases between. Written as DNA, the CDR3 is TGCGCCAGCAGCCAAGGGTTACGCACAGATACGCAGTATTTT. It encodes CASSQGLRTDTQYF.

Remarks on this clonotype: A junction end diverges from the germline sequence, so it may reflect a read error. J is TRBJ1-2 and V is TRBV12-3 or TRBV12-4, with a possible D match to TRBD1 (5 bases). The CDR3 contains 14 residues. The CDR3 coding sequence is TGTGCCAGCAGTTTAAGGGGTTTACACTACGGCTACACCTTC. Protein sequence: CASSLRGLHYGYTF.